This TCR beta chain was retrieved from a study of T-cell memory formation after mild COVID-19. Germline assignment: CDR1 SGHAT and CDR2 FQNNGV. The CDR3 runs 13 residues. Trimming removed 2 bases at V and 4 bases at J, with 6 bases between. This clonotype showed up just a few times. TCR alpha and TCR beta cDNA libraries with sample barcodes and UMIs came from 5'RACE using constant-segment primers. MiXCR, run by TCRdb on the 5' RACE reads, gives a single entry per CDR3 protein. Of 250,000 to 300,000 distinct CDR3 sequences in the sample, roughly 16% are singletons; the top ten hold 20% to 25%. Sequences were obtained from PBMCs or a T cell subset sorted from them (not recorded which). The V call is TRBV11-2, the J call TRBJ1-3, with D unresolved. The sequence derives from a young man who had mild COVID-19 (a few samples of this study predate the infection). Cell type and time point are not known. CDR3 coding DNA: TGTGCCAGCAGCTTAAGCAGAGGAAACACCATATATTTT. This codes for CASSLSRGNTIYF.